What follows are 9 T cell receptor beta chains derived from one specimen sequenced in a study of blood T cell repertoires in COVID-19. Here immunoSEQ multiplex PCR was the method, and the copy in TCRdb shows in-frame clones only, minus some. The data contain roughly 150,000 clones, 78% of them singletons. The specimen sequenced was PBMCs or T cells enriched from blood (not recorded which). These receptors were obtained from a woman aged 50 to 60 who had recovered from COVID-19.

The gene calls are TRBV28 and TRBJ2-6; TRBD1 might be the D (6 bases). The CDR3 totals 20 residues. CDR1 and CDR2 (germline): MDHEN, SYDVKM. V was clipped by 8 bases and J by 0 bases, with 26 bases between them. DNA of the CDR3: TGTGCCAGCGGGGATAACTTAGGACAGACTTACCTCTCTGGGGCCAACGTCCTGACTTTC. It encodes CASGDNLGQTYLSGANVLTF.

J is TRBJ2-7 and V is TRBV19; tentatively, D is TRBD1 (6 bases). The CDR3 spans 15 residues. Trimming pared 4 bases from V and 0 bases from J, leaving 13 bases between. Per germline, CDR1 LNHDA and CDR2 SQIVND (reference sequence). The CDR3 here is CASSKEPDSSYEQYF. The CDR3 DNA reads TGTGCCAGTAGTAAAGAGCCGGACAGCTCCTACGAGCAGTACTTC.

This clone was seen only a few times. The rearrangement uses TRBV28 and TRBJ1-5; 8 bases match TRBD1. This CDR3 spans 14 amino acids. V lost 10 bases, J lost 4 bases, and 9 bases stayed unmatched. Germline CDR1 MDHEN, CDR2 SYDVKM. CDR3 region: CATTRTGRNQPQHF. The CDR3 region has the DNA TGTGCCACGACCCGGACAGGGCGGAATCAGCCCCAGCATTTT. Combining the CDR3 with reference TRBV28 and TRBJ1-5 gives the whole variable domain DVKVTQSSRYLVKRTGEKVFLECVQDMDHENMFWYRQDPGLGLRLIYFSYDVKMKEKGDIPEGYSVSREKKERFSLILESASTNQTSMYLCATTRTGRNQPQHFGDGTRLSIL.

This clone appeared once. This chain joins TRBV5-1 and TRBJ1-1, with 12 positions matching TRBD1. This CDR3 has 15 residues. Germline V gene sequence: CDR1 SGHRS, CDR2 YFSETQ. The V segment lost 0 bases and the J segment 9 bases; nucleotides outside the gene matches: 6. CDR3 residues: CASSLGSGQGAKAFF. The DNA of the CDR3 is TGCGCCAGCAGCTTGGGATCGGGACAGGGGGCCAAAGCTTTCTTT.

The V call is TRBV9, the J call TRBJ2-5; D is perhaps TRBD2 (5 bases). The CDR3 contains 16 residues. Germline V lookup: CDR1 SGDLS, CDR2 YYNGEE. The V and J ends lost 0 bases and 5 bases respectively, with 17 bases between them. The CDR3 coding sequence is TGTGCCAGCAGCGTAGGGGTGGGTACACCGGGGGAGACCCAGTACTTC. Translation: CASSVGVGTPGETQYF.

J is TRBJ2-2 and V is TRBV6-6; 7 positions match TRBD2. Trimming at V came to 5 bases and at J to 4 bases, leaving 7 bases not matched to a gene. The CDR3 extends over 15 amino acids. Germline V CDR1 and CDR2: MNHNY, SVGAGI (reference sequence). CDR3 nucleotide sequence: TGTGCCAGCAGTACCTCGGGAGGCGGCACCGGGGAGCTGTTTTTT. Protein product: CASSTSGGGTGELFF.

This rearrangement joins TRBV5-1 to TRBJ2-5; the D gene is possibly TRBD1 (5 bases). The ends were cut back, 4 bases at V and 4 bases at J, with 11 bases in the middle. The CDR3 extends over 13 amino acids. Germline CDR1 SGHRS, CDR2 YFSETQ. The CDR3 DNA follows: TGCGCCAGCAGCACCGACAGCAGAGAGACCCAGTACTTC. It translates to CASSTDSRETQYF.

J is TRBJ2-7 and V is TRBV6-2 or TRBV6-3; 9 bases agree with TRBD2. The CDR3 totals 15 residues. Germline V gene data show CDR1 as MNHEY and CDR2 as SVGEGT. V lost 5 bases to trimming and J lost 0 bases; unmatched junction nucleotides: 5. The CDR3 protein is CASSRQRGASYEQYF. The CDR3 bases are TGTGCCAGCAGTAGACAGCGGGGGGCCTCCTACGAGCAGTACTTC.

This clone was observed a few times. The chain uses TRBV5-1 and TRBJ1-1, with unresolved D. CDR1 is SGHRS and CDR2 is YFSETQ in the germline V gene. CDR3 length: 13 residues. Trimming cost V 0 bases and J 6 bases, with 9 bases left between them. The CDR3 sequence: CASSLAHLPEAFF. DNA of the CDR3: TGCGCCAGCAGCTTGGCACATTTACCTGAAGCTTTCTTT.